Presented here are 10 T cell receptor beta chains from one specimen sequenced in a study of blood T cell repertoires in COVID-19. TCRdb keeps only in-frame clones here, not all; method: immunoSEQ multiplex PCR. This table holds 60,000 or so clones, around four fifths found once. The sequencing sample was made of peripheral blood. The receptors derive from a man at least 80 years old with acute or convalescent COVID-19.

The rearrangement links TRBV6-5 to TRBJ1-5, with TRBD1 matching over 8 bases. The V segment lost 5 bases and the J segment 6 bases; nucleotides outside the gene matches: 9. Germline CDR1 MNHEY, CDR2 SVGAGI. The CDR3 runs 15 residues. CDR3 sequence reads: CASSHGNRGTQPQHF. CDR3 bases: TGTGCCAGCAGTCACGGGAACAGGGGGACTCAGCCCCAGCATTTT.

This chain links TRBV5-1 with TRBJ2-3; a weak D match, TRBD2 (5 bases). The V gene's germline CDR1 is SGHRS and CDR2 YFSETQ. The length of the CDR3 is 14 residues. V lost 5 bases to trimming and J lost 1 base, with 11 bases between them. CDR3 sequence: CASRALARTDTQYF. The CDR3 nucleotides are TGCGCCAGCAGGGCCCTAGCTCGCACAGATACGCAGTATTTT.

The gene calls are TRBV2 and TRBJ2-5, with 11 bases identical to TRBD2. CDR1 SNHLY and CDR2 FYNNEI come from the germline V gene. J was trimmed by 4 bases and V by 5 bases; bases with no gene match: 6. The CDR3 has 15 amino acids. CDR3: CASSFSGGARETQYF. The DNA of the CDR3 is TGTGCCAGCAGTTTTAGCGGGGGGGCGAGAGAGACCCAGTACTTC.

V and J are TRBV13 and TRBJ2-1, with 10 bases aligning to TRBD2. The CDR3 length is 17 residues. Germline V gene lookup returns CDR1 PRHDT and CDR2 FYEKMQ (reference sequence). J gave up 6 bases and V 3 bases, and 11 bases lay outside the gene matches. CDR3 nucleotide sequence: TGTGCCAGCAGCTTGAATAGCGGGGGGCTAGGGTTCAATGAGCAGTTCTTC. Protein product: CASSLNSGGLGFNEQFF.

This chain joins TRBV6-6 and TRBJ1-1, with D maybe TRBD1 (5 bases). CDR3 length: 12 residues. With 4 bases removed from V and 11 bases from J, the gap between germline ends came to 14 bases. From germline, CDR1 is MNHNY and CDR2 SVGAGI (reference sequence). Here the CDR3 reads CASSFTDKNAFF. CDR3 coding DNA: TGTGCCAGCAGTTTCACGGACAAGAATGCTTTCTTT.

The chain uses TRBV6-5 and TRBJ2-5; D remains ambiguous. Germline V gene data show CDR1 as MNHEY and CDR2 as SVGAGI. V shed 4 bases and J shed 0 bases, with 12 bases lying between them. This CDR3 spans 15 amino acids. This CDR3 reads CASSSNLLYQETQYF. In DNA, the CDR3 is TGTGCCAGCAGTTCGAACCTACTGTACCAAGAGACCCAGTACTTC.

This rearrangement joins TRBV10-3 to TRBJ2-5, with a weak D call TRBD1 (6 bases). CDR1 is ENHRY, CDR2 SYGVKD, per germline. This CDR3 spans 14 amino acids. Trimming took off 3 bases at V and 2 bases at J, with 10 bases between the two ends. CDR3 sequence (DNA): TGTGCCATCAGTGAAGGGGGTGGGCAAGAGACCCAGTACTTC. This gives the protein CAISEGGGQETQYF.

The V gene is TRBV4-2, the J gene TRBJ2-3; 11 bases are shared with TRBD2. V trimming: 0 bases; J trimming: 3 bases; junction bases outside the gene matches: 5. This CDR3 has 17 residues. In germline, CDR1 is LGHNA, CDR2 YNFKEQ. CDR3: CASSQDSSGGQTDTQYF. Here the CDR3 DNA reads TGTGCCAGCAGCCAAGATTCTAGCGGGGGGCAAACAGATACGCAGTATTTT.

This sequence joins TRBV6-2 or TRBV6-3 and TRBJ2-1, with 13 bases aligning to TRBD2. Germline CDR1 is MNHEY and CDR2 is SVGEGT. Germline trimming cut 2 bases from V and 7 bases from J; bases unmatched to any gene: 5. CDR3 length: 16 residues. The CDR3 region has the DNA TGTGCCAGCAGTTACCCGGGACTAGCGGGGAGTAATGAGCAGTTCTTC. Translation gives CASSYPGLAGSNEQFF.

The gene calls are TRBV10-2 and TRBJ1-1, with D unresolved. The CDR3 spans 14 residues. Per the germline V gene, CDR1 is WSHSY and CDR2 is SAAADI. V was shortened by 0 bases and J by 0 bases, with 5 bases between the two germline ends. CDR3 in amino acids: CASSESLMNTEAFF. CDR3 in DNA: TGCGCCAGCAGTGAGTCGTTAATGAACACTGAAGCTTTCTTT.